Listed below are T cell receptor beta chains from one sample, sequenced in a study of T cell responses to AZD1222 COVID-19 vaccine. Clones were sequenced by immunoSEQ multiplex PCR, and TCRdb holds only the in-frame ones, with some missing. The sample shows some 110,000 clones, roughly 90% of them seen only once. The material was peripheral blood, obtained on day 0 of AZD1222 vaccination. All receptors derive from an adult in good health. Each CDR3 is given with its conserved first and last residue. A D gene is named only where the DNA matches it firmly. The size entry is marked missing in some rows and otherwise reads once, few, many or a size class.

TRBV2,-,TRBJ2-7,-,CASRAAAYEQYF,TGTGCCAGCAGGGCCGCGGCCTACGAGCAGTACTTC
TRBV19,-,TRBJ2-1,-,CASSPQRGLLHNEQFF,TGTGCCAGTAGCCCGCAGCGTGGCCTACTGCACAATGAGCAGTTCTTC
TRBV5-4,TRBD1,TRBJ2-2,-,CASSRTGLNTGELFF,TGTGCCAGCAGTCGGACAGGGCTAAACACCGGGGAGCTGTTTTTT
TRBV3-1/TRBV3-2,-,TRBJ1-3,-,CASGDGPSGNTIYF,TGTGCCAGCGGGGACGGTCCCTCTGGAAACACCATATATTTT
TRBV5-6,-,TRBJ1-2,-,CASSSDTEYGYTF,TGTGCCAGCAGCTCCGACACAGAATATGGCTACACCTTC
TRBV6-6,-,TRBJ1-2,once,CASAPGSDGYTF,TGTGCCAGCGCGCCAGGTTCGGATGGCTACACCTTC
TRBV11-1,-,TRBJ2-7,-,CASSADRAGVSNEQYF,TGTGCCAGCAGCGCCGACAGGGCGGGAGTCAGCAACGAGCAGTACTTC
TRBV21-1,-,TRBJ2-1,-,CASSKEGAGLSIEQFF,TGTGCCAGCAGCAAAGAGGGGGCCGGCCTGTCAATAGAGCAGTTCTTC
TRBV5-1,-,TRBJ2-1,-,CASSLPAGGYNEQFF,TGCGCCAGCAGCTTGCCAGCCGGTGGGTACAATGAGCAGTTCTTC
TRBV2,-,TRBJ2-5,-,CASRVQETQYF,TGTGCCAGCAGGGTCCAAGAGACCCAGTACTTC
TRBV9,-,TRBJ1-4,-,CASSVDANEKLFF,TGTGCCAGCAGCGTAGACGCGAATGAAAAACTGTTTTTT
TRBV12-3/TRBV12-4,-,TRBJ1-1,-,CASSPGGTEAFF,TGTGCCAGCAGCCCTGGGGGAACTGAAGCTTTCTTT
TRBV5-4,TRBD2,TRBJ2-7,-,CASSYSGRAREQYF,TGTGCCAGCAGCTACAGCGGGAGGGCCCGCGAGCAGTACTTC
TRBV28,-,TRBJ1-3,-,CASRNDRFGGDTRNTIYF,TGTGCCAGCCGAAACGACAGGTTTGGAGGGGATACTCGAAACACCATATATTTT
TRBV7-3,TRBD2,TRBJ2-7,-,CASSSSGGYEQYF,TGTGCCAGCAGCTCATCGGGGGGCTACGAGCAGTACTTC
TRBV5-1,-,TRBJ1-1,-,CASSVSGADNAFF,TGCGCCAGCAGCGTATCAGGGGCGGATAATGCTTTCTTT
TRBV5-1,-,TRBJ1-6,-,CASSSDSPSSYNSPLHF,TGCGCCAGCAGCTCGGACAGTCCGAGCTCCTATAATTCACCCCTCCACTTT
TRBV2,TRBD1,TRBJ1-5,-,CASTGGSPFSNQPQHF,TGTGCCAGCACAGGGGGCTCTCCCTTTAGCAATCAGCCCCAGCATTTT
TRBV28,-,TRBJ1-4,-,CASSRPGSTNEKLFF,TGTGCCAGCAGTCGACCAGGGAGCACTAATGAAAAACTGTTTTTT
TRBV2,-,TRBJ1-2,-,CASSGRQLNYGYTF,TGTGCCAGCAGTGGGCGGCAGCTTAACTATGGCTACACCTTC
TRBV4-1,-,TRBJ1-2,-,CASSQAPTGLYGYTF,TGCGCCAGCAGCCAAGCCCCGACGGGTCTTTATGGCTACACCTTC
TRBV2,-,TRBJ2-7,once,CASVRGSEQYF,TGTGCCAGCGTTAGGGGGTCCGAGCAGTACTTC
TRBV4-2,TRBD1,TRBJ1-2,once,CASSLSEGQGVLYGYTF,TGTGCCAGCAGCCTCTCAGAAGGACAGGGGGTTCTCTATGGCTACACCTTC
TRBV6-1,TRBD1,TRBJ1-1,-,CASSDTGGSTEAFF,TGTGCCAGCAGTGACACAGGGGGGAGCACTGAAGCTTTCTTT
TRBV15,-,TRBJ2-7,-,CATSREYGRIDEQYF,TGTGCCACCAGCAGAGAGTACGGGAGAATCGACGAGCAGTACTTC
TRBV10-2,TRBD2,TRBJ2-7,-,CASSASGSSYEQYF,TGCGCCAGCAGTGCGAGCGGGAGCTCCTACGAGCAGTACTTC
TRBV3-1/TRBV3-2,TRBD1,TRBJ1-6,few,CASRPRGQNSPLHF,TGTGCCAGCAGACCCAGGGGGCAGAATTCACCCCTCCACTTT
TRBV12-3/TRBV12-4,-,TRBJ1-3,-,CASSLERGNTIYF,TGTGCCAGCAGTTTAGAGAGGGGAAACACCATATATTTT